Given below is one T cell receptor (beta chain) in context. A single base separates this from a much larger clone, so it may be a read error. A J-beta primer mix and a sample-barcoded 5' primer were used in a second PCR of about 6 to 12 cycles. The template-switch adaptor was a 5' adaptor with 12 random nucleotides. It tagged each cDNA molecule. TCRdb re-derived calls from the 5' RACE reads in MiXCR, one entry per CDR3 protein. The sample lists around 870,000 distinct CDR3 sequences; about 28% were seen once. Looked up from germline, CDR1 is MNHEY and CDR2 is SVGEGT. The length of the CDR3 is 13 residues. The data were obtained in a study of blood T cells in healthy people across ages. Donor samples were obtained from healthy Caucasian individuals from Russia, aged about 6 to 95. Collection of ten milliliters of peripheral blood was performed for each donor.

This receptor was taken from a woman older than 75 in good health. Sequencing was performed on blood. J is TRBJ2-6 and V is TRBV6-2 or TRBV6-3; D unresolved. The CDR3 region is CTSRRHGANVLTF. The CDR3 DNA reads as TGTACCAGCAGGCGACATGGGGCCAACGTCCTGACTTTC.